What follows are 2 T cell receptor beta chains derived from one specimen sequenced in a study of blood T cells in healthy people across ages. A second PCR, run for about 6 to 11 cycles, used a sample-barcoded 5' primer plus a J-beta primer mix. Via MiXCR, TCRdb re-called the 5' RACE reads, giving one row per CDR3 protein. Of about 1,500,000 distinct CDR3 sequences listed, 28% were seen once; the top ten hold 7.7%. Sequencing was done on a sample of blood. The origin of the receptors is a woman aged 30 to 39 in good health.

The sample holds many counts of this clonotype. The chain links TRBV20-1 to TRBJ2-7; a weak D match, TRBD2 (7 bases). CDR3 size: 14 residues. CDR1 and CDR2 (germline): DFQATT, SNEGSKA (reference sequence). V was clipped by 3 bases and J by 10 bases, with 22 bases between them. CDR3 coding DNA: TGCAGTGCTAGCCACATTCGGCGGGGGCTCTACCAGTACTTC. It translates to CSASHIRRGLYQYF.

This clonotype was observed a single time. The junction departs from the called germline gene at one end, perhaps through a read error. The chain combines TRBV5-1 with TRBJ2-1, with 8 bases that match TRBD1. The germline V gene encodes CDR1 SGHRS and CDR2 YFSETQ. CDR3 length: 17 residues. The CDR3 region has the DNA TGCGCCAGCAGCTTAGGGTCAGGGGGCGAAACTTACAATGGGCAGTTCTTC. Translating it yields CASSLGSGGETYNGQFF.